A selection of T cell receptor beta chains follows, all from one sample in a study of cytomegalovirus exposure and HLA in healthy donors. The table came from immunoSEQ multiplex PCR; TCRdb's copy has only in-frame clones and leaves some out. The top ten clones hold roughly an eighth of a sample with about 220,000 clones, approximately 88% of them seen once. The sample was PBMCs. Receptors were obtained from a woman aged 25 to 45 in good health and CMV-seropositive. Each CDR3 is given with its conserved first and last residue. The D gene is left open where the match is weak. Clone size, where shown, is once, few, many, or a class for clones that have expanded.

CDR3: CASTYWETSGYTGELFF
V: TRBV19
size: .
D: TRBD2

CDR3: CASSNRANEKLFF
V: TRBV6-1
size: .
D: .

CDR3: CSGWEVNEQFF
V: TRBV20-1
size: .
D: .

CDR3: CASSRRGTNEKLFF
V: TRBV28
size: once
D: .

CDR3: CASRSIGLAKNIQYF
V: TRBV27
size: .
D: .

CDR3: CASSLKGSFYEQYF
V: TRBV11-2
size: .
D: .

CDR3: CASSSGVFGSNQPQHF
V: TRBV7-9
size: .
D: .

CDR3: CASSLDPGTYEQYF
V: TRBV5-1
size: .
D: .

CDR3: CASSSTRDASNYGYTF
V: TRBV27
size: few
D: .

CDR3: CSVEGASLIDTDTQYF
V: TRBV29-1
size: .
D: .

CDR3: CASSLLRTVNTEAFF
V: TRBV11-2
size: .
D: .

CDR3: CASSRQGGIGDEQFF
V: TRBV2
size: .
D: TRBD1

CDR3: CASSRRTGVNTEAFF
V: TRBV7-6
size: once
D: TRBD1

CDR3: CSAVDRIEAGWDRQETQYF
V: TRBV29-1
size: .
D: TRBD1

CDR3: CASSSPKGQPNEKLFF
V: TRBV7-2
size: .
D: TRBD1

CDR3: CASSLAITSGTSTGELFF
V: TRBV5-1
size: .
D: TRBD2

CDR3: CASSFLWRVNYGYTF
V: TRBV7-2
size: .
D: .

CDR3: CASRATVSTGQVYGYTF
V: TRBV27
size: .
D: TRBD1

CDR3: CASSTWDGEAFF
V: TRBV5-1
size: few
D: .